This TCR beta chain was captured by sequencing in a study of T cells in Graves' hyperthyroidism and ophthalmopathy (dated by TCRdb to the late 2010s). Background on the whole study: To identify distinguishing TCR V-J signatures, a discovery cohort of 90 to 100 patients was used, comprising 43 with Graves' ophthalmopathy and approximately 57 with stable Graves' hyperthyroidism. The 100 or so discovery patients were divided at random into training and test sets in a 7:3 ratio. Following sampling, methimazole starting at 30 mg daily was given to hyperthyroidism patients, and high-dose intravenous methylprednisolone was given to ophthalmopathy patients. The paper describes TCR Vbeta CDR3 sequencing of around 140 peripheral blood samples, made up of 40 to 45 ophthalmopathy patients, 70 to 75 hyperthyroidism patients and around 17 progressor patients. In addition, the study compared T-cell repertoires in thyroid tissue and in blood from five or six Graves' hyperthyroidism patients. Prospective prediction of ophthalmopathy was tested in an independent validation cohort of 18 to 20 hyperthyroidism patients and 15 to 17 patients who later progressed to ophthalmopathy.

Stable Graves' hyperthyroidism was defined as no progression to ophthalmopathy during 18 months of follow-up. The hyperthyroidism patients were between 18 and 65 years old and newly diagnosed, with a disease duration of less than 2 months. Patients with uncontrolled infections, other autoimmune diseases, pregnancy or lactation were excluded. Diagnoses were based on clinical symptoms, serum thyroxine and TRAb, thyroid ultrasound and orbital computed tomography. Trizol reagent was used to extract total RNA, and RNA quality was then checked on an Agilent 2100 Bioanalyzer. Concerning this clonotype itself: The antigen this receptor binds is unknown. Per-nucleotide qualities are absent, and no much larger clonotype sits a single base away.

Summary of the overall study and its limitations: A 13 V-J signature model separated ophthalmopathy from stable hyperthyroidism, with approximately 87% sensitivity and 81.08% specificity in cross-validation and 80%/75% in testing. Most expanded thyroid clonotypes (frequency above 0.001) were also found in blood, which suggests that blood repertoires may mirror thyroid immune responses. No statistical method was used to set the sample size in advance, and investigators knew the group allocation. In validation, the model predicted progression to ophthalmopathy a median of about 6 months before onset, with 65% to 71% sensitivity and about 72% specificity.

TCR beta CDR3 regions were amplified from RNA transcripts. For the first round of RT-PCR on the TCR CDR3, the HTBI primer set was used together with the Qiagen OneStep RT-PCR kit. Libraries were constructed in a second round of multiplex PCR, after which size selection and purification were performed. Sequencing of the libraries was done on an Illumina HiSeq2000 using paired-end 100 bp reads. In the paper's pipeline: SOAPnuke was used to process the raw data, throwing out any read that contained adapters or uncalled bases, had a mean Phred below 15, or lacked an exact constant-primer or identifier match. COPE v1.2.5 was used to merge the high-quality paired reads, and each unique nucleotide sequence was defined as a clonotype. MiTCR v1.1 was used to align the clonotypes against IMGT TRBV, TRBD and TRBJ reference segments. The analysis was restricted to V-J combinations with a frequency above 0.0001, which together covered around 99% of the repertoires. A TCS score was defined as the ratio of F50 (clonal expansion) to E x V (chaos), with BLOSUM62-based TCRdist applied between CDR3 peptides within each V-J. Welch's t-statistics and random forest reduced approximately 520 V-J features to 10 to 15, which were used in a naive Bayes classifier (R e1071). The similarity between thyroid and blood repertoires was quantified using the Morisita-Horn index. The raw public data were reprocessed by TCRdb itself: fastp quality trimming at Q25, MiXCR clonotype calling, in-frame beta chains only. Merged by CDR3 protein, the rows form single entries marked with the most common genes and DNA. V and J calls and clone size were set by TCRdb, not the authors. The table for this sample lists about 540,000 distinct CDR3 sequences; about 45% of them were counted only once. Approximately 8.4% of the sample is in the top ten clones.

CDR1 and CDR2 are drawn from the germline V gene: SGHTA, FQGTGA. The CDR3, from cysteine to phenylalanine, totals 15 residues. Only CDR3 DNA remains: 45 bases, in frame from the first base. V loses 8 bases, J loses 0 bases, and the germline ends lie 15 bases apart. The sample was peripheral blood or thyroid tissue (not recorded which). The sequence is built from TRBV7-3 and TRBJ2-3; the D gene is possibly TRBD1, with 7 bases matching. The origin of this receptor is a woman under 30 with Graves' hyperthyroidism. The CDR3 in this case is CASFRGVRSTDTQYF. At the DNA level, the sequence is TGTGCCAGCTTCAGGGGGGTGAGAAGCACAGATACGCAGTATTTT.